This is a list of T cell receptor beta chains from one sample in a study of post-analysis software for immune sequencing data. TCRdb recomputed calls from the PCR reads with MiXCR, one row per CDR3 protein. Of roughly 430,000 distinct CDR3 sequences detected, 39% appear once; the ten largest clones hold approximately 7.6%. The sample comprised blood. These receptors all stem from a girl aged 2 to 9 with multiple sclerosis. Each CDR3 is given with its conserved first and last residue. The D gene is left open where the match is weak. Only part of the rows carry a size: once, few, many, or a class if the clone is expanded.

j_call	v_call	d_call	clone_size	cdr3_aa	cdr3_nt
TRBJ1-2	TRBV6-5	-	few	CASSYSRFYYGYTF	TGTGCCAGCAGTTACTCCAGATTTTACTATGGCTACACCTTC
TRBJ2-7	TRBV11-3	TRBD1	-	CASSLGIDRESDEQYF	TGTGCCAGCAGCTTAGGCATCGACAGGGAGTCCGATGAGCAGTACTTC
TRBJ2-7	TRBV20-1	TRBD2	few	CSARLRGSYEQYF	TGCAGTGCTAGGTTGCGGGGGAGCTACGAGCAGTACTTC
TRBJ1-4	TRBV11-2	-	-	CASSLGGGSRLFF	TGTGCCAGCAGCCTGGGCGGGGGATCACGGCTGTTTTTT
TRBJ2-7	TRBV5-1	-	few	CASRAGIDEQYF	TGCGCCAGCCGGGCAGGGATTGACGAGCAGTACTTC
TRBJ2-2	TRBV6-6	TRBD2	-	CASRGLAVNTGELFF	TGTGCCAGCAGAGGACTAGCGGTAAACACCGGGGAGCTGTTTTTT
TRBJ2-1	TRBV24-1	-	few	CATSDFEGVNEQFF	TGTGCCACCAGTGATTTTGAGGGAGTCAATGAGCAGTTCTTC
TRBJ2-7	TRBV6-2/TRBV6-3	-	-	CASSYSRDQARSYEQYF	TGTGCCAGCAGTTACTCGAGGGACCAGGCCAGATCCTACGAGCAGTACTTC
TRBJ2-1	TRBV4-1	TRBD1	-	CASEKQGVGSNEQFF	TGCGCCAGCGAAAAACAGGGGGTGGGCAGCAATGAGCAGTTCTTC
TRBJ2-7	TRBV3-1	-	-	CASSRDRHEQYF	TGTGCCAGCAGCCGAGACAGACACGAGCAGTACTTC
TRBJ2-3	TRBV2	-	-	CASSEAPARTDTQYF	TGTGCCAGCAGTGAAGCACCGGCGCGCACAGATACGCAGTATTTT
TRBJ1-2	TRBV4-3	-	-	CASSQGVGIGGYTF	TGCGCCAGCAGCCAAGGGGTAGGGATAGGAGGCTACACCTTC
TRBJ2-7	TRBV7-9	-	-	CASRGWGSYEQYF	TGTGCCAGCCGGGGCTGGGGCAGTTACGAGCAGTACTTC
TRBJ1-5	TRBV7-2	-	-	CASSLKGGIQGGNQPQHF	TGTGCCAGCAGCTTAAAGGGGGGCATACAGGGTGGCAATCAGCCCCAGCATTTT
TRBJ2-7	TRBV6-1	TRBD2	few	CASSGTSGSNHEQYF	TGTGCCAGCAGCGGTACTAGCGGGAGTAACCACGAGCAGTACTTC
TRBJ2-7	TRBV5-6	-	many	CASSLPTSYEQYF	TGTGCCAGCAGCTTGCCGACCTCCTACGAGCAGTACTTC
TRBJ1-2	TRBV24-1	-	-	CATSETLNYGYTF	TGTGCCACCAGTGAAACCCTTAACTATGGCTACACCTTC
TRBJ2-1	TRBV3-1	-	few	CASSQVGFLHNEQFF	TGTGCCAGCAGCCAAGTGGGATTCCTGCACAATGAGCAGTTCTTC
TRBJ2-7	TRBV6-6	-	-	CASSYSAGLAYEQYF	TGTGCCAGCAGTTACTCAGCAGGGCTCGCCTACGAGCAGTACTTC
TRBJ1-1	TRBV4-2	TRBD1	-	CASSAPGTVNTEAFF	TGTGCCAGCAGCGCGCCCGGGACAGTGAACACTGAAGCTTTCTTT
TRBJ2-2	TRBV5-1	-	many	CASTYRSWDTGELFF	TGCGCCAGCACATACCGGTCGTGGGACACCGGGGAGCTGTTTTTT
TRBJ2-7	TRBV20-1	-	-	CSARDFRGGIAYEQYF	TGCAGTGCTAGAGATTTCCGTGGGGGCATTGCCTACGAGCAGTACTTC
TRBJ2-5	TRBV11-2	-	few	CASSLGDWNSQETQYF	TGTGCCAGCAGCTTAGGTGATTGGAACTCACAAGAGACCCAGTACTTC
TRBJ1-5	TRBV28	TRBD1	few	CASSFGTGYQPQHF	TGTGCCAGCAGTTTCGGGACAGGTTATCAGCCCCAGCATTTT
TRBJ2-7	TRBV20-1	TRBD1	few	CSAGDSDFEQYF	TGCAGTGCAGGGGACAGCGACTTCGAGCAGTACTTC
TRBJ2-7	TRBV5-1	-	-	CASSSAAGGFSDYEQYF	TGCGCCAGCAGCTCCGCGGCAGGGGGGTTTTCGGACTACGAGCAGTACTTC
TRBJ1-1	TRBV5-1	-	-	CASSLAWDRQKLEAFF	TGCGCCAGCAGCTTGGCATGGGACCGTCAAAAACTTGAAGCTTTCTTT
TRBJ1-2	TRBV4-2	TRBD1	once	CASSQGMATGGSYGYTF	TGTGCCAGCAGCCAAGGAATGGCGACAGGGGGATCCTATGGCTACACCTTC
TRBJ1-2	TRBV27	-	once	CASKGRGRVGYTF	TGTGCCAGCAAGGGAAGAGGCAGGGTGGGCTACACCTTC
TRBJ2-7	TRBV28	-	few	CASSPPPVYEQYF	TGTGCCAGCAGTCCACCGCCCGTCTACGAGCAGTACTTC
TRBJ1-4	TRBV10-3	TRBD1	-	CATRQGDEKLFF	TGTGCCACCCGACAGGGCGATGAAAAACTGTTTTTT
TRBJ2-1	TRBV7-3	-	-	CASSPQVGRNNEQFF	TGTGCCAGCAGCCCACAAGTGGGGCGGAACAATGAGCAGTTCTTC
TRBJ2-3	TRBV5-1	-	-	CASSSEGGAGRTQYF	TGCGCCAGCAGCTCGGAAGGCGGGGCGGGAAGGACGCAGTATTTT
TRBJ2-5	TRBV3-1	TRBD1	few	CASSQDSRKGARGSVKTQYF	TGTGCCAGCAGCCAAGATTCGCGCAAGGGGGCGCGCGGATCTGTAAAGACCCAGTACTTC
TRBJ1-2	TRBV5-5	-	-	CASSPFSGGQGAGYTF	TGTGCCAGCAGCCCGTTCTCCGGTGGGCAGGGCGCCGGCTACACCTTC
TRBJ2-6	TRBV7-6	TRBD1	-	CASSRRDRGSGANVLTF	TGTGCCAGCAGCAGAAGGGACAGGGGATCGGGGGCCAACGTCCTGACTTTC
TRBJ1-2	TRBV28	-	-	CASSFYPQGIYGYTF	TGTGCCAGCAGTTTTTACCCACAGGGAATCTATGGCTACACCTTC
TRBJ2-7	TRBV4-1	-	-	CASSQEVPGEGYEQYF	TGCGCCAGCAGCCAAGAGGTGCCGGGAGAGGGCTACGAGCAGTACTTC
TRBJ1-2	TRBV14	-	once	CASSQDPQTRRGYTF	TGTGCCAGCAGCCAAGATCCGCAGACTCGTAGGGGCTACACCTTC
TRBJ2-3	TRBV7-2	TRBD1	many	CASSSPDRGLTDTQYF	TGTGCCAGCAGCTCCCCGGACAGGGGTTTAACAGATACGCAGTATTTT
TRBJ2-3	TRBV9	-	few	CASSSPPMNTQYF	TGTGCCAGCAGCTCCCCTCCGATGAATACGCAGTATTTT
TRBJ2-3	TRBV5-1	TRBD1	many	CASSTTGSGDTQYF	TGCGCCAGCAGCACGACAGGGTCGGGAGATACGCAGTATTTT
TRBJ1-1	TRBV20-1	TRBD1	-	CSANNRGRGTEAFF	TGCAGTGCCAACAACAGGGGGCGGGGGACTGAAGCTTTCTTT
TRBJ2-7	TRBV7-3	TRBD2	-	CASSYGSGMSSYEQYF	TGTGCCAGCAGCTACGGAAGCGGGATGAGCTCCTACGAGCAGTACTTC
TRBJ2-7	TRBV28	TRBD2	-	CASSWLAGPYEQYF	TGTGCCAGCAGTTGGCTAGCGGGACCCTACGAGCAGTACTTC
TRBJ2-5	TRBV12-3/TRBV12-4	-	few	CASRIEGGETQYF	TGTGCCAGCAGGATCGAGGGCGGAGAGACCCAGTACTTC
TRBJ1-3	TRBV7-2	-	-	CASSSKVGNTIYF	TGTGCCAGCAGCTCTAAAGTTGGAAACACCATATATTTT
TRBJ1-2	TRBV20-1	-	many	CSALVGTTGTGGYTF	TGCAGTGCCCTAGTAGGGACTACAGGGACGGGTGGCTACACCTTC
TRBJ2-7	TRBV12-3/TRBV12-4	TRBD2	-	CASSRLAGEYEQYF	TGTGCCAGCAGTCGACTAGCGGGGGAGTACGAGCAGTACTTC
TRBJ2-7	TRBV4-2	-	few	CASSQAGVVSYEQYF	TGTGCCAGCAGTCAAGCAGGGGTAGTATCCTACGAGCAGTACTTC
TRBJ2-1	TRBV7-3	TRBD2	-	CASSPTSGSSLGEQFF	TGTGCCAGCAGCCCAACTAGCGGGAGCTCCCTGGGGGAGCAGTTCTTC